This T cell receptor beta chain was found in a study of blood T cell repertoires in COVID-19. Overall study: T cells, B-cell-depleted T cells, or PBMCs supplied cDNA or gDNA.

In the original analysis: Scientists estimated how many nucleated cells there were by amplifying reference gene primers. Profiling relied on immunoSEQ multiplex PCR, and the TCRdb table lists in-frame clones only, not all of them. That table is the source of V, J and clone size, and D and trimming were worked out from the DNA. The sample shows 250,000 to 300,000 clones, approximately 80% of them seen only once. The germline V gene has CDR1 SGDLS and CDR2 YYNGEE. Trimming cost V 3 bases and J 3 bases; bases outside gene matches: 2. CDR3 length: 14 amino acids. This clone was observed once. The TCR originated in a woman aged 55 to 70 with active or convalescent COVID-19. The genes are TRBV9 and TRBJ2-7, with 11 bases lining up with TRBD2. The sample consisted of peripheral blood. CDR3 nucleotide sequence: TGTGCCAGCAGCGCCGGGACTAGCGGCTACGAGCAGTACTTC. This sequence encodes CASSAGTSGYEQYF.